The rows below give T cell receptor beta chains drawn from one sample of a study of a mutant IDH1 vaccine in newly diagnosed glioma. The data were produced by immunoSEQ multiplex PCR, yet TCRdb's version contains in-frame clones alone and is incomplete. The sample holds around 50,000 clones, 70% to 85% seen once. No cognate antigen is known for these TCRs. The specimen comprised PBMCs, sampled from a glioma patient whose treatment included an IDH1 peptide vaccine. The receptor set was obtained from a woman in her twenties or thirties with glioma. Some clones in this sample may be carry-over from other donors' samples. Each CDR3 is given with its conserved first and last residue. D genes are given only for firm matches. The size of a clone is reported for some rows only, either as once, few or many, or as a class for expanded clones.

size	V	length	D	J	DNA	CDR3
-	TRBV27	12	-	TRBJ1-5	TGTGCCAGCAGTTCAATCAATCAGCCCCAGCATTTT	CASSSINQPQHF
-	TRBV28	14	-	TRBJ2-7	TGTGCCAGCAGTTTTACGCGGGTGTACTACGAGCAGTACTTC	CASSFTRVYYEQYF
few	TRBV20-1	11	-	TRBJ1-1	TGCAGTGCAGGGGCCGGCACCGAAGCTTTCTTT	CSAGAGTEAFF
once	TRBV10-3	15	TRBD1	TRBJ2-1	TGTGCCATCAGTGGTTCGGGACAGGGTCCCCATGAGCAGTTCTTC	CAISGSGQGPHEQFF
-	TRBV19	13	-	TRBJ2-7	TGTGCCAGTAGTAAAGACAAACGTTACGAGCAGTACTTC	CASSKDKRYEQYF
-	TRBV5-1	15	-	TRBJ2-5	TGCGCCAGCAGCTTGGCCGGAGTAGGACGGGAGACCCAGTACTTC	CASSLAGVGRETQYF
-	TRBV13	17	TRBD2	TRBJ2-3	TGTGCCAGCAGCCCGGCTTCCCGACTAGCGGGGCGAGATACGCAGTATTTT	CASSPASRLAGRDTQYF
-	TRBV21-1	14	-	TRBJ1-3	TGTGCCAGCAGCGAGGAACTCTCTGGAAACACCATATATTTT	CASSEELSGNTIYF
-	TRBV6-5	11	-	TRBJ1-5	TGTGCCAGCAGAGAAAGACAGCCCCAGCATTTT	CASRERQPQHF
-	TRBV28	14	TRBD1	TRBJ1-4	TGTGCCAGCAGTCCGGACAGGGTAGGGGAAAAACTGTTTTTT	CASSPDRVGEKLFF
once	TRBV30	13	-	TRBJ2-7	TGTGCCTGGAAAGACGACGATCCCTACGAGCAGTACTTC	CAWKDDDPYEQYF
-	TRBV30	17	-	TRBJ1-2	TGTGCCTGGAGTGATCGGCCAAAGGGGGATACTAACTATGGCTACACCTTC	CAWSDRPKGDTNYGYTF
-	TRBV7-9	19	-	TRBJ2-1	TGTGCCAGCAGCAAGAAGGGGCCCTTAGGCGTCGGGTCCTTAAATGAGCAGTTCTTC	CASSKKGPLGVGSLNEQFF
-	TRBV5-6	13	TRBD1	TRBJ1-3	TGTGCCAGCAGCTCGGGACAGGGGAACACCATATATTTT	CASSSGQGNTIYF
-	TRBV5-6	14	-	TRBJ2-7	TGTGCCAGCAGCTTGGCGGGTGCGGCCTACGAGCAGTACTTC	CASSLAGAAYEQYF
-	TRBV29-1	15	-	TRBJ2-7	TGCAGCGTTGTCTATAGGGGACTGGGGGCTGAGGAGCAGTACTTC	CSVVYRGLGAEEQYF
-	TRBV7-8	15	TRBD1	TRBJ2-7	TGTGCCAGCAGCACCGTGGACAGGGGGCGCCACGAGCAGTACTTC	CASSTVDRGRHEQYF